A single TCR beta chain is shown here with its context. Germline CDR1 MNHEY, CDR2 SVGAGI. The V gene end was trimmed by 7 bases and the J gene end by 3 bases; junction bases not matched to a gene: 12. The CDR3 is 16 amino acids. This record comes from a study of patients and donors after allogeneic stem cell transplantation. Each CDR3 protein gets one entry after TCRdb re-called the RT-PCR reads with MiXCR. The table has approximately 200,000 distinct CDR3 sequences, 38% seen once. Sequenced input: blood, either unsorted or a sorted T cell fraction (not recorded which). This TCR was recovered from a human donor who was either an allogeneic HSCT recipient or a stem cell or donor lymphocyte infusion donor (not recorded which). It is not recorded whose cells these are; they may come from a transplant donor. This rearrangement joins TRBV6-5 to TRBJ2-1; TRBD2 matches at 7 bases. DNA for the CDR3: TGTGCCAGCAACCCAGAGGGACTAAGATTCTACAATGAGCAGTTCTTC. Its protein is CASNPEGLRFYNEQFF.